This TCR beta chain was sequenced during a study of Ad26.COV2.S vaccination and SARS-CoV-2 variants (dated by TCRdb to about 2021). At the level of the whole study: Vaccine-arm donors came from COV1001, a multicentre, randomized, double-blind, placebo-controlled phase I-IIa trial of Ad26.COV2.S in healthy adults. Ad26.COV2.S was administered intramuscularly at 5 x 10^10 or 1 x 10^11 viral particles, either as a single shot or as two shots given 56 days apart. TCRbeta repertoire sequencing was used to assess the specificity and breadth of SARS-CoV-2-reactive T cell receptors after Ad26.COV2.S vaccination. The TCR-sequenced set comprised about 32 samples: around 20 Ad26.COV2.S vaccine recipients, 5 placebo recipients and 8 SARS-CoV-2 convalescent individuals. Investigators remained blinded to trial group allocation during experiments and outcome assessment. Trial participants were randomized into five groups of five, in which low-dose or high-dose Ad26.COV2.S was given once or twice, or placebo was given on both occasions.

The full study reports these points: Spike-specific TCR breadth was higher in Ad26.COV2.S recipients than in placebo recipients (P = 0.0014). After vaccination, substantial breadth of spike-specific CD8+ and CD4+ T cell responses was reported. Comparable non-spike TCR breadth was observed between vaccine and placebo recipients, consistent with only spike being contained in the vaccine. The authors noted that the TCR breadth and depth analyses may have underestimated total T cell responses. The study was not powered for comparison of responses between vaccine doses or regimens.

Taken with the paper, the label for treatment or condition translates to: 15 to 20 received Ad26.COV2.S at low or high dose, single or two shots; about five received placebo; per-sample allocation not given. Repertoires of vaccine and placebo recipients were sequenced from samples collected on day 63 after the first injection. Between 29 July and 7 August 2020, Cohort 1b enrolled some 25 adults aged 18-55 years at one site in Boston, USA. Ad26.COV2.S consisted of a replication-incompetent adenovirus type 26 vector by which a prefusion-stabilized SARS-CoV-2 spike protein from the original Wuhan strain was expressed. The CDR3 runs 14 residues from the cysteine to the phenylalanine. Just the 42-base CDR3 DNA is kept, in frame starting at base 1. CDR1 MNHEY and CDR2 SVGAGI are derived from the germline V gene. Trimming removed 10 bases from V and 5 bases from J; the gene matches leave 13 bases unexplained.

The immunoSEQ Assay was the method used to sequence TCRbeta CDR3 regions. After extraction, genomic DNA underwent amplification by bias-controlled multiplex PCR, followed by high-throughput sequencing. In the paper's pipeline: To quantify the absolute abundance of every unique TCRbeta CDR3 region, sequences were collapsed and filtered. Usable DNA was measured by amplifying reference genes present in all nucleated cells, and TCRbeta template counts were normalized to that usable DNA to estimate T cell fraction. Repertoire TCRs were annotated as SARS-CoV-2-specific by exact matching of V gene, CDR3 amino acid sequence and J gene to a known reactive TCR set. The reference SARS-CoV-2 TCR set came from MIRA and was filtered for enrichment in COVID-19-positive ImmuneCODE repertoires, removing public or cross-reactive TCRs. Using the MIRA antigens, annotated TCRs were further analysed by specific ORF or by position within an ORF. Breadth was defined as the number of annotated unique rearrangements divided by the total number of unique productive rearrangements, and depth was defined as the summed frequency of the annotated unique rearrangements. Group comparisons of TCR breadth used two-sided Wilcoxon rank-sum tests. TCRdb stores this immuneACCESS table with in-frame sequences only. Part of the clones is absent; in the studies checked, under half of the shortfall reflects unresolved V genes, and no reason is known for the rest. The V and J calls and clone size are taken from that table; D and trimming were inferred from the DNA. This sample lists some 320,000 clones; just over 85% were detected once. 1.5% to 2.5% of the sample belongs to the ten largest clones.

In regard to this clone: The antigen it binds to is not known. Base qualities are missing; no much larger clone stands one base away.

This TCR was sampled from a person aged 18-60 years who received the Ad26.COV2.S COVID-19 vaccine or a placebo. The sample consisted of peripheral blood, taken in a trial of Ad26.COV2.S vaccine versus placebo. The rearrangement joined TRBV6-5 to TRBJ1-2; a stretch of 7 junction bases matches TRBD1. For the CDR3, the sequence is CATKRGTEFYGYTF. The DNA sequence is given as TGTGCCACCAAAAGAGGGACAGAATTTTATGGCTACACCTTC.